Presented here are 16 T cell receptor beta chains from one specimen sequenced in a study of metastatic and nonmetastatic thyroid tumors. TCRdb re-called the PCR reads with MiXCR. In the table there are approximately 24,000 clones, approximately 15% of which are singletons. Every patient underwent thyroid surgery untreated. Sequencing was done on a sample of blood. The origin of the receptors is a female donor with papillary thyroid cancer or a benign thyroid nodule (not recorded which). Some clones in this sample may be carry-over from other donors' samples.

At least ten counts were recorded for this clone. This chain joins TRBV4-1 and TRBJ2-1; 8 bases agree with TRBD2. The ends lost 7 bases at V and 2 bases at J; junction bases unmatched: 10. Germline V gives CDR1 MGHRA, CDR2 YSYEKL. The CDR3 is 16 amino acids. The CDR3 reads CASTLKTSETYNEQFF. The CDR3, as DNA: TGCGCCAGCACCTTGAAGACTAGCGAAACCTACAATGAGCAGTTCTTC.

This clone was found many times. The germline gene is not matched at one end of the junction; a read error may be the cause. DNA of the CDR3: TGTGCCAGCAGACCGGACAGGGGAGCCTACAGTGAGCAGTTCTTC. Its protein product is CASRPDRGAYSEQFF. The chain recombines TRBV2 with TRBJ2-1, with 9 positions matching TRBD1. Germline V gives CDR1 SNHLY, CDR2 FYNNEI. The CDR3 runs 15 residues.

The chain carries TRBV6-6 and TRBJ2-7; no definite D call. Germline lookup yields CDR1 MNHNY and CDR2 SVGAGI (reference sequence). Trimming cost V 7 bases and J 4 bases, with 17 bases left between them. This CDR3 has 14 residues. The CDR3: CASIHSLQTYEQYF. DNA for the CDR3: TGTGCCAGCATTCACTCGCTACAGACATACGAGCAGTACTTC.

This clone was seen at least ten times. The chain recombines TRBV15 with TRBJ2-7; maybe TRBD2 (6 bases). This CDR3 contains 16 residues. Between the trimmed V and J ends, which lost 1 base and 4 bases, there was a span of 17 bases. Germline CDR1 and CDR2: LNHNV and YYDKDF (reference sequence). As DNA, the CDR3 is TGTGCCACCAGCAGAGTGCTTACTAGCTATAGTTACGAGCAGTACTTC. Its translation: CATSRVLTSYSYEQYF.

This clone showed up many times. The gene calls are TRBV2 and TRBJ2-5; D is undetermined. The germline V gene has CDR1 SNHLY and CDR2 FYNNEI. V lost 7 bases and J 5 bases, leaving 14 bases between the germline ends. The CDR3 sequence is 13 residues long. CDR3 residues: CASTDGWRETQYF. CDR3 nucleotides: TGTGCCAGCACCGACGGGTGGCGGGAGACCCAGTACTTC. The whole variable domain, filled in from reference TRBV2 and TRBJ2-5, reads EPEVTQTPSHQVTQMGQEVILRCVPISNHLYFYWYRQILGQKVEFLVSFYNNEISEKSEIFDDQFSVERPDGSNFTLKIRSTKLEDSAMYFCASTDGWRETQYFGPGTRLLVL.

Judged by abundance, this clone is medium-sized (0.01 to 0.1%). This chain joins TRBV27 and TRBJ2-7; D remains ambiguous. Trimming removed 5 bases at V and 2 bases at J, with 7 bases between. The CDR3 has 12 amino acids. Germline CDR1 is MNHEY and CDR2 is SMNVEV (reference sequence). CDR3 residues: CASSPAPYEQYF. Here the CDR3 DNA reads TGTGCCAGCAGTCCTGCCCCCTACGAGCAGTACTTC.

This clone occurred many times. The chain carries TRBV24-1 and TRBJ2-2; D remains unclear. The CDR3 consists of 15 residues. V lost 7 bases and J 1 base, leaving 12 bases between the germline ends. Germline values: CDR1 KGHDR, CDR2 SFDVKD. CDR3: CATSAITENTGELFF. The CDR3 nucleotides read TGTGCCACCAGCGCCATAACAGAGAACACCGGGGAGCTGTTTTTT.

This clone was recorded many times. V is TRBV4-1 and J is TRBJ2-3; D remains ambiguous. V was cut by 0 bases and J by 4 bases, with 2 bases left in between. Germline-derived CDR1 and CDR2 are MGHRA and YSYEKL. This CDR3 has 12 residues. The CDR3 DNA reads TGCGCCAGCAGCCAAGAATCAGATACGCAGTATTTT. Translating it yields CASSQESDTQYF.

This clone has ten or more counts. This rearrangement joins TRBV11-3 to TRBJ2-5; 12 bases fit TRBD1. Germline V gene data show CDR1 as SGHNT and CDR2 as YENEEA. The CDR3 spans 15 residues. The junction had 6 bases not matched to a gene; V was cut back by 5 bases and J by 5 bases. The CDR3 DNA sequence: TGTGCCAGCAGCCCGGGACAGGGGGCCAGGGAGACCCAGTACTTC. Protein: CASSPGQGARETQYF.

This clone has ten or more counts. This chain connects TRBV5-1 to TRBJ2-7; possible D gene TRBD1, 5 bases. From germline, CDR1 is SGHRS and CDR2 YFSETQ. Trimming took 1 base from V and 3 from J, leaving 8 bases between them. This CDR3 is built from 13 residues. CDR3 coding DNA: TGCGCCAGCAGCTTGCAGGGCGACTACGAGCAGTACTTC. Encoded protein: CASSLQGDYEQYF.

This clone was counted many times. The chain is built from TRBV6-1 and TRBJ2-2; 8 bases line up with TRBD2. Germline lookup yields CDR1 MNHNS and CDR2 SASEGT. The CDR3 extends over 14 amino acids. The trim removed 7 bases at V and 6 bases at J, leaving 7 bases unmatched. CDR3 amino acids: CASNYGTRAGELFF. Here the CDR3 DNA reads TGTGCCAGCAACTACGGGACTAGAGCCGGGGAGCTGTTTTTT.

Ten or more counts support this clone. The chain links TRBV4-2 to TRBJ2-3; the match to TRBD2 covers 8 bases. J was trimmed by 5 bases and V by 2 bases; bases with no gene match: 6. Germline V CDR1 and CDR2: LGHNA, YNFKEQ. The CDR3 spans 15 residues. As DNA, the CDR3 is TGTGCCAGCAGCCAAACTAGCGGCCTCGTAGATACGCAGTATTTT. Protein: CASSQTSGLVDTQYF.

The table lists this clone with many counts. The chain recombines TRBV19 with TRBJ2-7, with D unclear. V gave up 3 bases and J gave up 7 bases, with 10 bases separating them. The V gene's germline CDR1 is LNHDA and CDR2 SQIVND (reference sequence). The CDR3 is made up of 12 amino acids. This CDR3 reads CASSIGGGEQYF. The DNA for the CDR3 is TGTGCCAGTAGTATCGGTGGTGGGGAGCAGTACTTC. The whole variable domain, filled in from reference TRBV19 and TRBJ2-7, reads DGGITQSPKYLFRKEGQNVTLSCEQNLNHDAMYWYRQDPGQGLRLIYYSQIVNDFQKGDIAEGYSVSREKKESFPLTVTSAQKNPTAFYLCASSIGGGEQYFGPGTRLTVT.

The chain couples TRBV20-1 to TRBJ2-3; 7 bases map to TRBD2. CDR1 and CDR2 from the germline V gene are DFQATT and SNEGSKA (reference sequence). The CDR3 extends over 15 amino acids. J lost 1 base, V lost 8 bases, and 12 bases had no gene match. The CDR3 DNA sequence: TGCAGTTCGAGGGAGGGCGGTGGAGGCACAGATACGCAGTATTTT. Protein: CSSREGGGGTDTQYF.

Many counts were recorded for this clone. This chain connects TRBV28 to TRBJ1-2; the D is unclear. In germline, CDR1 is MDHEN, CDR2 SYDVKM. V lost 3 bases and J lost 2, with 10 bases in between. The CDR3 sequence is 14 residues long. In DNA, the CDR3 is TGTGCCAGCAGTTTGGGTACCCCGAACTATGGCTACACCTTC. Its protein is CASSLGTPNYGYTF.

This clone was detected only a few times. This CDR3 is CASSLGTDYNEQFF. The CDR3, as DNA: TGTGCCAGCAGTTTAGGGACCGATTACAATGAGCAGTTCTTC. This chain links TRBV6-5 with TRBJ2-1; perhaps D is TRBD1 or TRBD2 (5 bases each). The length of the CDR3 is 14 residues. The V gene lost 4 bases and the J gene lost 4 bases, with 11 bases spanning the gap. The germline gives CDR1 MNHEY, CDR2 SVGAGI.